The T cell receptor beta chain described here comes from a study of post-analysis software for immune sequencing data. Worth noting for this clonotype: Its antigen is unidentified.

Study-wide results and limits: Higher frequency in patients than in controls was seen for about five TRBV segments, with TRBV5-6, TRBV5-1 and TRBV20-1 among them. Compared against controls, patients with multiple sclerosis displayed significantly lower normalized Chao1 diversity.

Every TCR beta cDNA library bore unique molecular identifiers. TCRdb ran MiXCR on the PCR reads and lists one entry per CDR3 protein. Among about 820,000 distinct CDR3 sequences listed, under 70% were seen once. Germline V gene sequence: CDR1 MNHNY, CDR2 SVGAGI (reference sequence). This CDR3 is built from 12 residues. This sequence joins TRBV6-6 and TRBJ2-5; no reliable D call. The DNA end is a closer match to TRBJ2-7, so the J assignment may be wrong. Sequencing was carried out using blood. This clonotype originated in a girl aged 5 to 17 with multiple sclerosis. The CDR3 bases are TGTGCCAGCAGTTACACCGTCGACGAGCAGTACTTC. Translating gives CASSYTVDEQYF.